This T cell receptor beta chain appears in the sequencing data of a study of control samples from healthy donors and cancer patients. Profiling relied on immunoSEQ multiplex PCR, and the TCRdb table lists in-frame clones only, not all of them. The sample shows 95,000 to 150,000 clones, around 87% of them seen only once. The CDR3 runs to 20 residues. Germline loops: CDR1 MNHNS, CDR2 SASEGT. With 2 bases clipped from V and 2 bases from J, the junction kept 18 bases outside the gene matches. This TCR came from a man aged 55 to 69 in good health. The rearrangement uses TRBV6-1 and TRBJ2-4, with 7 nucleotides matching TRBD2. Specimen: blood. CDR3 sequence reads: CASSERAPQRGVLSKNIQYF. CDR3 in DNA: TGTGCCAGCAGTGAAAGGGCCCCCCAGCGGGGCGTCCTATCCAAAAACATTCAGTACTTC.